The rows below give T cell receptor beta chains drawn from one sample of a study of shared clonotypes between healthy human individuals. The table came from immunoSEQ multiplex PCR; TCRdb's copy has only in-frame clones and leaves some out. The sample includes 2 million to 3 million clones, about 92% of them seen just once. Sequenced: naive CD4+ T cells sorted from blood. Source of these receptors: a man aged 18 to 29 in good health. Each CDR3 is given without its conserved first and last residue. Clone size, where shown, is once, few, many, or a class for clones that have expanded.

clone size: few
V gene: TRBV11-3
CDR3 protein: ASSSERDTEAF

clone size: NA
V gene: TRBV21-1
CDR3 protein: ASSKYIAAAYLVNQPQH

clone size: NA
V gene: TRBV28
CDR3 protein: ASKKGSGIRSGNTIY

clone size: NA
V gene: TRBV11-2
CDR3 protein: ASSLAGGRATDTQY

clone size: NA
V gene: TRBV28
CDR3 protein: ASSLTSGAAEQY

clone size: few
V gene: TRBV30
CDR3 protein: AWSVGGIGKLF

clone size: NA
V gene: TRBV11-2
CDR3 protein: ASSLDGSGNTIY

clone size: NA
V gene: TRBV29-1
CDR3 protein: SVSRDQDSSGNTIY

clone size: NA
V gene: TRBV6-5
CDR3 protein: ASSYSGLAGNYEQY

clone size: once
V gene: TRBV29-1
CDR3 protein: SVSQGIGTGELF

clone size: NA
V gene: TRBV2
CDR3 protein: ASMKDGNTEAF

clone size: NA
V gene: TRBV19
CDR3 protein: ASGEYPLPNVLT

clone size: NA
V gene: TRBV30
CDR3 protein: AWSGSRVHNEQF

clone size: NA
V gene: TRBV30
CDR3 protein: AWTGRLYGYT

clone size: NA
V gene: TRBV28
CDR3 protein: ASSLGGPGNTEAF

clone size: NA
V gene: TRBV25-1
CDR3 protein: ASSDSRLAMDTQY

clone size: few
V gene: TRBV6-6
CDR3 protein: ASSGTGSNSPLH

clone size: NA
V gene: TRBV7-8
CDR3 protein: ASSLTDYNQPQH

clone size: NA
V gene: TRBV6-1
CDR3 protein: ASRVFWSNYGYT

clone size: once
V gene: TRBV5-1
CDR3 protein: ASSLGSLGEKLF

clone size: NA
V gene: TRBV6-5
CDR3 protein: AIKTPGQGLAEQY

clone size: NA
V gene: TRBV7-8
CDR3 protein: ASSLGGGTSSYEQY

clone size: NA
V gene: TRBV25-1
CDR3 protein: ASSDSSTSGSDEQF

clone size: NA
V gene: TRBV30
CDR3 protein: AWSVDDSTEQF

clone size: NA
V gene: TRBV25-1
CDR3 protein: ASGDDSYEQY

clone size: NA
V gene: TRBV19
CDR3 protein: ASSIAPGTGDHEQY

clone size: once
V gene: TRBV12-5
CDR3 protein: ASGLAGLSYEQY